This T cell receptor beta chain was identified in a study of control samples from healthy donors and cancer patients. Libraries were prepared by immunoSEQ multiplex PCR; TCRdb keeps only in-frame clonotypes and omits some of them. The table shows 150,000 to 180,000 clones, with over 85% occurring only once. V shed 6 bases and J shed 1 base, with 9 bases lying between them. CDR1 is SEHNR, CDR2 FQNEAQ, per germline (reference sequence). The CDR3 covers 13 residues. The chain is built from TRBV7-9 and TRBJ1-1; the D is unclear. Sequenced sample: blood. The source is a man between 40 and 49 years old in good health. CDR3 DNA: TGTGCCAGCAGTTGGGAAACGAACACTGAAGCTTTCTTT. Protein: CASSWETNTEAFF.